The 7 T cell receptor beta chains presented below share a single source sample, sequenced in a study of control samples from healthy donors and cancer patients (TCRdb year 2020). The library was produced with the immunoSEQ multiplex PCR assay. Entries here come from immuneACCESS through TCRdb and include only in-frame sequences with V and J called. Some clones fail to appear in such tables; in the studies checked, an unresolved V gene covers under half of the shortfall, and the cause of the remainder is unknown. Within this sample are 120,000 or so clones, with about nine tenths of them counted one time only. The ten top clones hold 2% to 2.5% of the sample. Sequenced input: blood. The receptors were gathered from a man younger than 35 in good health.

The chain combines TRBV6-6 with TRBJ2-1; D gene ambiguous. This CDR3 is 17 amino acids long. Germline V gene sequence: CDR1 MNHNY, CDR2 SVGAGI (reference sequence). V lost 5 bases to trimming and J lost 0 bases, with 17 bases between them. The DNA of the CDR3 is TGTGCCAGCAGTCCCTCCGGGCCCGCCAGCTCCTACAATGAGCAGTTCTTC. This encodes CASSPSGPASSYNEQFF.

This rearrangement joins TRBV6-5 to TRBJ1-1, with 7 bases fitting TRBD1. CDR1 and CDR2 from the germline V gene are MNHEY and SVGAGI. This CDR3 is 14 amino acids long. The V gene end was trimmed by 6 bases and the J gene end by 4 bases; junction bases not matched to a gene: 8. The CDR3 DNA reads TGTGCCAGCAGCGGGGCAGGGGGGCGCACTGAAGCTTTCTTT. Translation: CASSGAGGRTEAFF.

The chain recombines TRBV15 with TRBJ1-1, with 7 positions matching TRBD1. This CDR3 comprises 14 residues. From germline, CDR1 is LNHNV and CDR2 YYDKDF (reference sequence). V dropped 1 base and J dropped 6; count of bases not matched to a gene: 5. The CDR3 DNA is TGTGCCACCAGCAGAGGGCAGGGGGTGGCTGAAGCTTTCTTT. It translates to CATSRGQGVAEAFF.

The chain couples TRBV29-1 to TRBJ1-2; unclear D gene. CDR1 and CDR2 from the germline V gene are SQVTM and ANQGSEA. The CDR3 sequence is 12 residues long. V lost 8 bases and J lost 2, with 12 bases in between. CDR3 region: CSFMDGNYGYTF. CDR3 coding DNA: TGCAGCTTTATGGACGGGAACTATGGCTACACCTTC.

The rearrangement links TRBV11-3 to TRBJ1-3; 7 bases align to TRBD1. There are 13 residues in the CDR3. The V segment lost 6 bases and the J segment 4 bases; nucleotides outside the gene matches: 3. Germline CDR1 SGHNT, CDR2 YENEEA. CDR3 residues: CASRGTAGNTIYF. The DNA of the CDR3 is TGTGCCAGCAGGGGGACAGCGGGAAACACCATATATTTT.

This chain joins TRBV7-8 and TRBJ1-3, with D unclear. V lost 1 base and J lost 2, with 9 bases in between. CDR1 and CDR2 from the germline V gene are SGHVS and FQNEAQ. The CDR3 totals 15 residues. The CDR3 protein is CASSLEGFAGNTIYF. The CDR3 DNA follows: TGTGCCAGCAGCTTAGAAGGTTTCGCTGGAAACACCATATATTTT.

The gene calls are TRBV4-3 and TRBJ2-1, with TRBD2 identical over 12 bases. CDR1 and CDR2 from the germline V gene are LGHNA and YSLEER. The trim removed 2 bases at V and 8 bases at J, leaving 10 bases unmatched. The CDR3 consists of 17 residues. The CDR3 reads CASSQYPGLAGSDEQFF. The DNA of the CDR3 is TGCGCCAGCAGCCAATATCCCGGACTAGCGGGATCTGATGAGCAGTTCTTC.